A selection of T cell receptor beta chains follows, all from one sample in a study of CD8 T cells in ankylosing spondylitis. TCRdb analysed the 5' RACE reads with MiXCR anew, one entry per CDR3 protein. The sample records roughly 700,000 distinct CDR3 sequences, 15% to 20% being singletons. The sample comprised blood, either unsorted or a sorted T cell fraction (not recorded which). These receptors were taken from a male donor with ankylosing spondylitis. CDR3s include the opening cysteine and the closing phenylalanine or tryptophan. Fields, in order: CDR3 protein, CDR3 DNA, D gene, J gene, clone size, V gene. A D gene is named only where the DNA matches it firmly. A clone size is listed for some rows: how often the clone was seen (once, few, many), or a class if it is expanded.

CDR3: CASSGDSNYGYTF
DNA: TGTGCCAGCAGTGGCGATTCTAACTATGGCTACACCTTC
D: NA
J: TRBJ1-2
size: few
V: TRBV3-1

CDR3: CASMGALSRETQYF
DNA: TGTGCCAGCATGGGAGCTCTGTCCCGGGAGACCCAGTACTTC
D: NA
J: TRBJ2-5
size: NA
V: TRBV19

CDR3: CSVRTGVMNTEAFF
DNA: TGCAGCGTTAGGACAGGAGTCATGAACACTGAAGCTTTCTTT
D: TRBD1
J: TRBJ1-1
size: NA
V: TRBV29-1

CDR3: CASSVGYVGEQYF
DNA: TGTGCCAGCAGCGTAGGGTATGTGGGAGAGCAGTACTTC
D: NA
J: TRBJ2-7
size: few
V: TRBV9

CDR3: CSGGDGYNEQFF
DNA: TGCAGCGGGGGGGACGGATACAATGAGCAGTTCTTC
D: NA
J: TRBJ2-1
size: NA
V: TRBV29-1

CDR3: CASSFSQPDTQYF
DNA: TGTGCCAGCAGCTTTAGCCAGCCCGATACGCAGTATTTT
D: NA
J: TRBJ2-3
size: NA
V: TRBV11-2

CDR3: CASSRSLEKLFF
DNA: TGTGCCAGCAGTAGGTCGCTCGAAAAACTGTTTTTT
D: NA
J: TRBJ1-4
size: few
V: TRBV6-2/TRBV6-3

CDR3: CASSTSSTGGGFEAFF
DNA: TGTGCCAGCAGTACATCTTCCACAGGGGGCGGTTTTGAAGCTTTCTTT
D: TRBD1
J: TRBJ1-1
size: few
V: TRBV27

CDR3: CASSYQTGTDEQFF
DNA: TGTGCCAGCAGCTACCAGACAGGGACAGATGAGCAGTTCTTC
D: TRBD1
J: TRBJ2-1
size: few
V: TRBV3-1

CDR3: CASSQNGGLSTDTQYF
DNA: TGTGCCAGCAGCCAGAACGGGGGGCTCAGCACAGATACGCAGTATTTT
D: NA
J: TRBJ2-3
size: NA
V: TRBV14

CDR3: CASSISGTGVYNEQFF
DNA: TGCGCCAGCAGCATATCCGGGACAGGGGTTTACAATGAGCAGTTCTTC
D: TRBD1
J: TRBJ2-1
size: NA
V: TRBV5-1

CDR3: CASSPEGGGAQETQYF
DNA: TGTGCCAGCAGCCCCGAGGGTGGAGGCGCCCAAGAGACCCAGTACTTC
D: NA
J: TRBJ2-5
size: NA
V: TRBV7-9

CDR3: CASSPRTGYGAGELFF
DNA: TGTGCCAGCAGTCCGCGGACAGGGTATGGAGCCGGGGAGCTGTTTTTT
D: TRBD1
J: TRBJ2-2
size: NA
V: TRBV28

CDR3: CASSRPDTRSGELFF
DNA: TGTGCCAGCAGTAGACCGGACACCCGTTCCGGGGAGCTGTTTTTT
D: NA
J: TRBJ2-2
size: NA
V: TRBV6-1

CDR3: CASGPGTGPYEQYF
DNA: TGTGCCAGCGGCCCCGGGACGGGACCGTACGAGCAGTACTTC
D: NA
J: TRBJ2-7
size: few
V: TRBV27

CDR3: CASSPEDRDLYEQYF
DNA: TGTGCCAGCAGCCCCGAGGACAGGGACCTCTACGAGCAGTACTTC
D: TRBD1
J: TRBJ2-7
size: NA
V: TRBV7-9

CDR3: CASSQGQGDTGELFF
DNA: TGCGCCAGCAGCCAAGGACAGGGGGACACCGGGGAGCTGTTTTTT
D: TRBD1
J: TRBJ2-2
size: many
V: TRBV4-3

CDR3: CASSRGRKNGYTF
DNA: TGTGCCAGCAGCCGCGGACGGAAAAATGGCTACACCTTC
D: NA
J: TRBJ1-2
size: NA
V: TRBV6-2/TRBV6-3

CDR3: CASSQSSGTRSLYEQYF
DNA: TGCGCCAGCAGCCAATCCTCCGGGACTAGGTCCCTCTACGAGCAGTACTTC
D: TRBD2
J: TRBJ2-7
size: NA
V: TRBV4-1

CDR3: CSGGRGLAGELFF
DNA: TGCAGCGGAGGACGGGGTTTAGCCGGGGAGCTGTTTTTT
D: NA
J: TRBJ2-2
size: NA
V: TRBV29-1

CDR3: CASSLKPGPHEQFF
DNA: TGTGCCAGCAGCTTAAAACCAGGGCCCCATGAGCAGTTCTTC
D: NA
J: TRBJ2-1
size: few
V: TRBV7-2

CDR3: CSVALAGRYNEQFF
DNA: TGCAGCGTTGCCCTAGCGGGAAGATACAATGAGCAGTTCTTC
D: TRBD2
J: TRBJ2-1
size: NA
V: TRBV29-1

CDR3: CASSLVPLTGGVNTEAFF
DNA: TGTGCCAGCAGTTTAGTCCCTCTGACAGGCGGGGTTAACACTGAAGCTTTCTTT
D: NA
J: TRBJ1-1
size: NA
V: TRBV12-3/TRBV12-4

CDR3: CAIRAQGENTEAFF
DNA: TGTGCCATCAGGGCCCAGGGCGAGAACACTGAAGCTTTCTTT
D: NA
J: TRBJ1-1
size: NA
V: TRBV10-3

CDR3: CASSLGFHEQYF
DNA: TGTGCCAGCAGTTTGGGCTTCCACGAGCAGTACTTC
D: NA
J: TRBJ2-7
size: NA
V: TRBV12-3/TRBV12-4

CDR3: CASSFQDNYGYTF
DNA: TGTGCCAGCAGCTTCCAGGATAACTATGGCTACACCTTC
D: NA
J: TRBJ1-2
size: many
V: TRBV12-3/TRBV12-4

CDR3: CASSRRTGWDEQFF
DNA: TGCGCCAGCAGCAGAAGGACAGGGTGGGATGAGCAGTTCTTC
D: TRBD1
J: TRBJ2-1
size: many
V: TRBV5-1

CDR3: CASSFGGLGNTEAFF
DNA: TGCGCCAGCAGCTTCGGGGGGCTTGGGAACACTGAAGCTTTCTTT
D: NA
J: TRBJ1-1
size: few
V: TRBV5-1

CDR3: CASSFRGRDEQFF
DNA: TGTGCCAGCAGTTTCAGGGGAAGGGATGAGCAGTTCTTC
D: NA
J: TRBJ2-1
size: few
V: TRBV12-3/TRBV12-4

CDR3: CASSSAGTANSPLHF
DNA: TGCGCCAGCAGCTCTGCGGGCACAGCAAATTCACCCCTCCACTTT
D: NA
J: TRBJ1-6
size: few
V: TRBV5-1

CDR3: CASSQDTSGSSTRGANVLTF
DNA: TGCGCCAGCAGCCAAGATACTAGCGGCTCCAGCACGCGTGGGGCCAACGTCCTGACTTTC
D: TRBD2
J: TRBJ2-6
size: NA
V: TRBV4-3

CDR3: CASSLILAGGTGELFF
DNA: TGTGCCAGCAGTTTGATCCTAGCGGGGGGAACCGGGGAGCTGTTTTTT
D: TRBD2
J: TRBJ2-2
size: few
V: TRBV12-3/TRBV12-4

CDR3: CAISEPRTGSSTDTQYF
DNA: TGTGCCATCAGTGAGCCCAGGACCGGTTCTAGCACAGATACGCAGTATTTT
D: NA
J: TRBJ2-3
size: NA
V: TRBV10-3

CDR3: CASSLAQTLNTGELFF
DNA: TGCGCCAGCAGCTTGGCTCAGACTTTGAACACCGGGGAGCTGTTTTTT
D: NA
J: TRBJ2-2
size: few
V: TRBV5-1

CDR3: CASSYGGNNSPLHF
DNA: TGTGCCAGCAGTTACGGTGGAAATAATTCACCCCTCCACTTT
D: NA
J: TRBJ1-6
size: few
V: TRBV6-2/TRBV6-3

CDR3: CASSLEEGNSYEQYF
DNA: TGTGCCAGCAGCTTAGAAGAGGGAAACTCCTACGAGCAGTACTTC
D: NA
J: TRBJ2-7
size: NA
V: TRBV7-2

CDR3: CASRQSPASGDTQYF
DNA: TGTGCCAGCAGACAAAGTCCAGCCTCGGGGGATACGCAGTATTTT
D: NA
J: TRBJ2-3
size: few
V: TRBV12-3/TRBV12-4

CDR3: CAWSYEAAAEAFF
DNA: TGTGCCTGGAGCTATGAGGCAGCCGCAGAAGCTTTCTTT
D: NA
J: TRBJ1-1
size: few
V: TRBV30

CDR3: CASSPRGQGNEKLFF
DNA: TGTGCCAGCAGCCCCAGGGGACAGGGGAATGAAAAACTGTTTTTT
D: TRBD1
J: TRBJ1-4
size: few
V: TRBV27

CDR3: CASNDNPGEQFF
DNA: TGTGCCAGCAATGACAACCCCGGGGAGCAGTTCTTC
D: NA
J: TRBJ2-1
size: few
V: TRBV6-1

CDR3: CSARDWATNSQETQYF
DNA: TGCAGTGCTAGAGATTGGGCAACGAACAGCCAAGAGACCCAGTACTTC
D: NA
J: TRBJ2-5
size: NA
V: TRBV20-1

CDR3: CSAKALGLINEPQHF
DNA: TGCAGTGCGAAGGCACTGGGACTCATCAACGAGCCCCAGCATTTT
D: NA
J: TRBJ1-5
size: NA
V: TRBV20-1

CDR3: CASSVGGLAGSTDTQYF
DNA: TGTGCCAGCAGCGTCGGGGGACTAGCGGGGAGCACAGATACGCAGTATTTT
D: TRBD2
J: TRBJ2-3
size: NA
V: TRBV9

CDR3: CASSVGAIYEQYF
DNA: TGTGCCAGCAGCGTGGGGGCTATCTACGAGCAGTACTTC
D: NA
J: TRBJ2-7
size: few
V: TRBV6-6

CDR3: CASTPGLAGGIFTDTQYF
DNA: TGTGCCAGTACCCCTGGGCTAGCGGGGGGAATTTTCACAGATACGCAGTATTTT
D: TRBD2
J: TRBJ2-3
size: NA
V: TRBV19

CDR3: CASSIKGTTTNQPQHF
DNA: TGTGCCAGTAGTATTAAGGGGACGACGACTAATCAGCCCCAGCATTTT
D: NA
J: TRBJ1-5
size: NA
V: TRBV19